One sample yielded the 22 T cell receptor beta chains listed below, sequenced in a study of graft-versus-host responses after intestinal transplantation. The method was immunoSEQ multiplex PCR; TCRdb's version includes in-frame clones alone and lacks a portion of them. The sample includes some 13,000 clones, 84% of them seen just once. This specimen was PBMCs, taken after intestinal transplantation. These receptors all come from a human patient who received an intestinal transplant, so some T cells may come from the graft donor.

The gene calls are TRBV6-1 and TRBJ2-3; D is ambiguous. The CDR3 consists of 15 residues. Germline lookup yields CDR1 MNHNS and CDR2 SASEGT. V was clipped by 11 bases and J by 5 bases, with 23 bases between them. This chain's CDR3 is CASEVGIVSVDTQYF. Here the CDR3 DNA reads TGTGCCTCTGAAGTGGGGATAGTGTCCGTAGATACGCAGTATTTT.

This sequence joins TRBV7-2 and TRBJ2-7, with D tentatively TRBD1 (5 bases). Germline V gene sequence: CDR1 SGHTA, CDR2 FQGNSA. This CDR3 comprises 14 residues. Between the trimmed V and J ends, which lost 7 bases and 2 bases, there was a span of 15 bases. CDR3 sequence (DNA): TGTGCCAGCATCTTTACCTGGGGCGCCTACGAGCAGTACTTC. This encodes CASIFTWGAYEQYF.

The rearrangement joins TRBV27 to TRBJ2-7, with D hard to call. Germline assignment: CDR1 MNHEY and CDR2 SMNVEV (reference sequence). The germline V and J ends were trimmed by 4 bases and 0 bases, with 10 bases remaining between them. This CDR3 has 14 amino acids. CDR3: CASSYIGPSYEQYF. CDR3 in DNA: TGTGCCAGCAGTTATATCGGACCCTCCTACGAGCAGTACTTC.

This chain uses TRBV27 with TRBJ2-2, with no clear D. Germline CDR1 and CDR2: MNHEY and SMNVEV (reference sequence). The CDR3 runs to 12 residues. The V gene lost 5 bases and the J gene lost 7 bases, with 8 bases spanning the gap. The CDR3 sequence is CASSVIGGELFF. The CDR3 nucleotides read TGTGCCAGCAGTGTGATCGGCGGGGAGCTGTTTTTT.

This clone has only a few counts. This chain links TRBV4-1 with TRBJ1-1; D not certain. In germline, CDR1 is MGHRA, CDR2 YSYEKL. This CDR3 has 15 residues. Trimming cost V 2 bases and J 4 bases, with 14 bases left between them. The chain's CDR3 is CASSQQIGSVTEAFF. The CDR3 DNA is TGCGCCAGCAGCCAACAGATCGGTAGCGTCACTGAAGCTTTCTTT.

CDR3 sequence reads: CASSLGRPTRPNEQFF. The CDR3 DNA is TGCGCCAGCAGCTTGGGGCGGCCCACGCGCCCCAATGAGCAGTTCTTC. The genes are TRBV5-1 and TRBJ2-1; D unclear. V was trimmed by 0 bases and J by 6 bases, leaving 16 bases between them. Germline CDR1 reads SGHRS; CDR2 reads YFSETQ. This CDR3 is 16 amino acids long.

This chain links TRBV28 with TRBJ1-2; 10 bases align to TRBD1. V lost 5 bases to trimming and J lost 5 bases; unmatched junction nucleotides: 5. In germline, CDR1 is MDHEN, CDR2 SYDVKM. There are 14 residues in the CDR3. The CDR3 sequence: CASSPPGQGYGYTF. As DNA, the CDR3 is TGTGCCAGCAGTCCTCCGGGACAGGGGTATGGCTACACCTTC.

V usage is TRBV28 and J usage is TRBJ1-4; 9 bases map to TRBD1. There are 12 residues in the CDR3. CDR1 is MDHEN and CDR2 is SYDVKM in the germline V gene. V was pared by 2 bases and J by 13 bases, with 2 bases of the junction left unmatched. As DNA, the CDR3 is TGTGCCAGCAGTTTAAAGACAGGGGGACTGTTTTTT. Amino acids: CASSLKTGGLFF.

V and J are TRBV4-1 and TRBJ2-3; tentatively, D is TRBD2 (5 bases). V lost 4 bases and J lost 4, with 15 bases in between. In germline, CDR1 is MGHRA, CDR2 YSYEKL. This CDR3 has 15 amino acids. DNA of the CDR3: TGCGCCAGCAGCCCGAAGGGCCTAGCAGCAGATACGCAGTATTTT. Its translation: CASSPKGLAADTQYF.

This sequence joins TRBV28 and TRBJ1-5; 9 nucleotides match TRBD1. The germline gives CDR1 MDHEN, CDR2 SYDVKM. The length of the CDR3 is 15 residues. Germline trimming cut 4 bases from V and 5 bases from J; bases unmatched to any gene: 6. Written as DNA, the CDR3 is TGTGCCAGCAGTTCAACCGGGACAGGGTATCAGCCCCAGCATTTT. As protein: CASSSTGTGYQPQHF.

The chain couples TRBV6-6 to TRBJ2-3, with 10 bases aligning to TRBD2. Germline V gene lookup returns CDR1 MNHNY and CDR2 SVGAGI (reference sequence). This CDR3 has 15 residues. With 10 bases clipped from V and 4 bases from J, the junction kept 11 bases outside the gene matches. The CDR3 spells CATGRAGGEPDTQYF. Here the CDR3 DNA reads TGTGCCACTGGTAGAGCGGGAGGGGAGCCAGATACGCAGTATTTT.

V is TRBV11-3 and J is TRBJ2-3; D unclear. Germline lookup yields CDR1 SGHNT and CDR2 YENEEA. The CDR3 extends over 16 amino acids. The germline V and J ends were trimmed by 1 base and 2 bases, with 13 bases remaining between them. CDR3: CASSLGTLGHTDTQYF. CDR3 nucleotide sequence: TGTGCCAGCAGCTTAGGGACCCTAGGGCACACAGATACGCAGTATTTT. The complete variable domain, with remaining parts taken from reference TRBV11-3 and TRBJ2-3, reads EAGVVQSPRYKIIEKKQPVAFWCNPISGHNTLYWYLQNLGQGPELLIRYENEEAVDDSQLPKDRFSAERLKGVDSTLKIQPAELGDSAVYLCASSLGTLGHTDTQYFGPGTRLTVL.

The V gene is TRBV11-2, the J gene TRBJ2-7; no reliable D call. Looked up from germline, CDR1 is SGHAT and CDR2 is FQNNGV. Trimming left V 1 base short and J 0 bases short, with 7 bases between. The CDR3 runs 14 residues. The CDR3 coding sequence is TGTGCCAGCAGCTTAGTACGGAGCTCCTACGAGCAGTACTTC. It encodes CASSLVRSSYEQYF.

The chain couples TRBV5-8 to TRBJ1-1, with D possibly TRBD1 on 5 matching bases. The V end was cut by 4 bases, the J end by 6 bases, with 25 bases between. This CDR3 region has 17 residues. CDR1 is SGHTS and CDR2 is YDEGEE in the germline V gene. CDR3 region: CASSTGSQGIIPPEAFF. The CDR3, as DNA: TGTGCCAGCAGCACGGGGAGTCAGGGTATTATTCCCCCTGAAGCTTTCTTT.

The chain links TRBV28 to TRBJ2-1; maybe TRBD2 (6 bases). The CDR3 runs 16 residues. V lost 3 bases to trimming and J lost 5 bases, with 17 bases between them. Germline CDR1 is MDHEN and CDR2 is SYDVKM. The CDR3 spells CASSFYLPRGNNEQFF. As DNA, the CDR3 is TGTGCCAGCAGTTTCTATCTCCCGCGGGGAAACAATGAGCAGTTCTTC.

The rearrangement uses TRBV6-5 and TRBJ1-5; 10 bases align to TRBD1. The length of the CDR3 is 15 residues. Germline V gene sequence: CDR1 MNHEY, CDR2 SVGAGI. Trimming removed 5 bases from V and 7 bases from J; junction bases left unmatched: 8. The CDR3 bases are TGTGCCAGCAGTCGGGGGACAGGGGAGGGCCAGCCCCAGCATTTT. Its protein product is CASSRGTGEGQPQHF.

V and J are TRBV19 and TRBJ1-1; D gene unclear. Trimming shortened V by 7 bases and J by 10 bases, and 19 bases separated the two germline ends. Germline V gene sequence: CDR1 LNHDA, CDR2 SQIVND (reference sequence). The CDR3 has 13 amino acids. The CDR3 reads CASTLNPPSPAFF. CDR3 bases: TGTGCCAGTACCCTCAATCCCCCTTCCCCAGCTTTCTTT.

Concerning this clone: One junction end disagrees with the germline gene, perhaps due to a read error. Other DNA sequences within the sample encode an identical CDR3. This chain's CDR3 is CARRGAVRATLNYGYTF. In DNA, the CDR3 is TGTGCCCGCAGGGGGGCGGTGCGGGCGACTCTAAACTATGGCTACACCTTC. The gene calls are TRBV28 and TRBJ1-2; TRBD1 matches 7 bases. The CDR3 sequence is 17 residues long. The germline gives CDR1 MDHEN, CDR2 SYDVKM.

The chain has TRBV5-1 and TRBJ2-1; D perhaps matches TRBD2 (6 bases). The CDR3 totals 15 residues. V gave up 0 bases and J gave up 0 bases, with 7 bases separating them. Germline CDR1 SGHRS, CDR2 YFSETQ. The CDR3 nucleotides read TGCGCCAGCAGCTTGGCGGGACTCTCCTACAATGAGCAGTTCTTC. Translating gives CASSLAGLSYNEQFF.

The chain is built from TRBV9 and TRBJ2-5, with D possibly matching TRBD2 (5 bases). Germline CDR1 reads SGDLS; CDR2 reads YYNGEE. CDR3 length: 16 amino acids. V was trimmed by 0 bases and J by 4 bases, leaving 16 bases between them. The CDR3 region is CASSVAASTVRETQYF. The DNA of the CDR3 is TGTGCCAGCAGCGTAGCTGCTAGCACGGTACGAGAGACCCAGTACTTC.

V is TRBV5-4 and J is TRBJ1-2; D is undetermined. The V end lost 4 bases, the J end lost 2 bases, and 18 bases lay between the germline ends. This CDR3 is built from 16 residues. CDR1 is SGHNT, CDR2 YYREEE, per germline (reference sequence). The CDR3 nucleotides read TGTGCCAGCAGCCTGGACCTTTACCGTCTCAACTATGGCTACACCTTC. Its protein product is CASSLDLYRLNYGYTF.

The CDR3 loop is CASSLDTEGEKLFF. The CDR3 DNA reads as TGTGCCAGCAGCTTGGACACCGAGGGAGAAAAACTGTTTTTT. The chain joins TRBV5-6 to TRBJ1-4; D is unresolved. Germline lookup yields CDR1 SGHDT and CDR2 YYEEEE. This CDR3 has 14 amino acids. The V and J ends lost 0 bases and 8 bases respectively, with 11 bases between them.